In this sample, the clone carrying this TCR beta chain turned up a few times. This sample stems from a study of cytomegalovirus exposure and HLA in healthy donors. A multiplex PCR was run with 60 Vbeta primers and 13 Jbeta primers. Generated by immunoSEQ multiplex PCR, the TCRdb table keeps only in-frame clones and is missing some. In the table there are some 140,000 clones, approximately 80% of which are singletons. This CDR3 comprises 17 residues. V gave up 2 bases and J gave up 8 bases, with 22 bases separating them. Germline CDR1 and CDR2: MNHEY and SMNVEV (reference sequence). The chain combines TRBV27 with TRBJ2-4, with TRBD2 as a possible D gene (5 bases). The source is a man aged 30 to 45 in good health and CMV-seronegative. Sequencing input: PBMCs. As DNA, the CDR3 is TGTGCCAGCAGTTTACAAGGACTCAATGGAAATAGGTACATTCAGTACTTC. Amino acid sequence: CASSLQGLNGNRYIQYF.